The 25 T cell receptor beta chains presented below share a single source sample, sequenced in a study of T cell responses to AZD1222 COVID-19 vaccine. This table comes from immunoSEQ multiplex PCR, and its TCRdb copy is limited to in-frame clones, with some not included. The sample consists of about 99,000 clones, approximately 89% of them appearing once. The sequences come from peripheral blood, collected on day 0 of AZD1222 vaccination. The receptor set was obtained from an adult in good health.

The chain links TRBV28 to TRBJ1-5, with 10 bases matching TRBD1. The CDR3 is made up of 16 amino acids. V shed 5 bases and J 7 bases; nucleotides not matched to a gene: 11. Germline V gene data show CDR1 as MDHEN and CDR2 as SYDVKM. The chain's CDR3 is CASSPRGTGVAQPQHF. CDR3 DNA: TGTGCCAGCAGTCCAAGGGGGACAGGGGTGGCACAGCCCCAGCATTTT.

The DNA for the CDR3 is TGTGCCAGCAGCCCCACGACTAGCGGGGGCCCACCTGAGTACTTC. This codes for CASSPTTSGGPPEYF. The chain uses TRBV2 and TRBJ2-5; 12 nucleotides line up with TRBD2. The CDR3 covers 15 residues. With 6 bases clipped from V and 12 bases from J, the junction kept 14 bases outside the gene matches. CDR1 is SNHLY and CDR2 is FYNNEI in the germline V gene.

V and J are TRBV11-3 and TRBJ2-1; 9 bases are shared with TRBD1. The germline V gene has CDR1 SGHNT and CDR2 YENEEA. The CDR3 covers 13 residues. Trimming removed 5 bases from V and 10 bases from J; junction bases left unmatched: 6. This CDR3 is CASSASTGGEQFF. CDR3 bases: TGTGCCAGCAGCGCGTCTACAGGGGGCGAGCAGTTCTTC.

This clone has just one count. This sequence joins TRBV28 and TRBJ2-6; weak D call: TRBD2 (6 bases). CDR3 size: 15 residues. Germline assignment: CDR1 MDHEN and CDR2 SYDVKM. V was cut by 5 bases and J by 4 bases, with 12 bases left in between. CDR3 sequence reads: CASSAGTTGANVLTF. The DNA of the CDR3 is TGTGCCAGCAGTGCGGGGACCACCGGGGCCAACGTCCTGACTTTC.

This clone appeared a few times. The V call is TRBV20-1, the J call TRBJ2-2, with D hard to call. The CDR3 extends over 11 amino acids. Trimming left V 4 bases short and J 8 bases short, with 8 bases between. Per the germline V gene, CDR1 is DFQATT and CDR2 is SNEGSKA (reference sequence). The CDR3 here is CSATKRGELFF. CDR3 nucleotides: TGCAGTGCTACCAAAAGAGGGGAGCTGTTTTTT.

The J gene is TRBJ2-2, the V gene TRBV18; no clear D. The germline V gene encodes CDR1 KGHSH and CDR2 LQKENI. V shed 0 bases and J shed 3 bases, with 11 bases lying between them. The CDR3 sequence is 16 residues long. The CDR3 DNA sequence: TGTGCCAGCTCACCACCTGGGGTTATTGACACCGGGGAGCTGTTTTTT. Residues: CASSPPGVIDTGELFF. Full variable domain (missing parts from reference TRBV18 and TRBJ2-2): NAGVMQNPRHLVRRRGQEARLRCSPMKGHSHVYWYRQLPEEGLKFMVYLQKENIIDESGMPKERFSAEFPKEGPSILRIQQVVRGDSAAYFCASSPPGVIDTGELFFGEGSRLTVL.

The chain links TRBV7-2 to TRBJ1-2; possibly TRBD1 for D (6 bases). The CDR3 runs to 16 residues. The V end was cut by 5 bases, the J end by 6 bases, with 22 bases between. CDR1 and CDR2 (germline): SGHTA, FQGNSA. The CDR3 here is CASSAFVRGGRDGYTF. CDR3 DNA sequence: TGTGCCAGCAGCGCTTTCGTCAGGGGAGGGCGCGATGGCTACACCTTC.

V and J are TRBV5-1 and TRBJ1-5; no clear D gene. Trimming removed 4 bases at V and 9 bases at J, with 14 bases between. The CDR3 covers 13 residues. Germline-derived CDR1 and CDR2 are SGHRS and YFSETQ. The CDR3 DNA follows: TGCGCCAGCAGCCCAACCTCCATGGGGCCCCAGCATTTT. Its protein product is CASSPTSMGPQHF. Supplemented by reference TRBV5-1 and TRBJ1-5, the full variable domain reads KAGVTQTPRYLIKTRGQQVTLSCSPISGHRSVSWYQQTPGQGLQFLFEYFSETQRNKGNFPGRFSGRQFSNSRSEMNVSTLELGDSALYLCASSPTSMGPQHFGDGTRLSIL.

The chain recombines TRBV7-3 with TRBJ1-1; D uncertain. The germline V gene has CDR1 SGHTA and CDR2 FQGTGA. V lost 6 bases, J lost 1 base, and 12 bases lay in between. This CDR3 is 14 amino acids long. The CDR3 loop reads CASSLSDGNTEAFF. The CDR3 region has the DNA TGTGCCAGCAGTTTATCCGACGGGAACACTGAAGCTTTCTTT.

The V and J genes are TRBV4-3 and TRBJ2-7; D remains unclear. Per germline, CDR1 LGHNA and CDR2 YSLEER. The CDR3 totals 16 residues. The V gene lost 0 bases and the J gene lost 1 base, with 13 bases spanning the gap. The DNA for the CDR3 is TGCGCCAGCAGCCAAGATAGGATGGGCCTATCCTACGAGCAGTACTTC. It specifies CASSQDRMGLSYEQYF.

This clone was seen only a few times. The CDR3 spells CASSAGGQVHNEQFF. The CDR3 coding sequence is TGTGCCAGCAGCGCGGGGGGACAGGTCCACAATGAGCAGTTCTTC. This chain connects TRBV9 to TRBJ2-1, with a possible D match to TRBD1 (8 bases). The CDR3 loop spans 15 amino acids. Germline V gene lookup returns CDR1 SGDLS and CDR2 YYNGEE. V was cut by 3 bases and J by 5 bases, with 15 bases left in between.

This clone was detected only once. V usage is TRBV28 and J usage is TRBJ1-5; TRBD1 might be the D (6 bases). The CDR3 spans 14 residues. V was cut by 6 bases and J by 0 bases, with 9 bases left in between. CDR1 and CDR2 (germline): MDHEN, SYDVKM. This CDR3 reads CASRGGLSNQPQHF. The CDR3 nucleotides are TGTGCCAGCAGGGGGGGGCTTAGCAATCAGCCCCAGCATTTT. Filled out from reference TRBV28 and TRBJ1-5, the complete variable domain reads DVKVTQSSRYLVKRTGEKVFLECVQDMDHENMFWYRQDPGLGLRLIYFSYDVKMKEKGDIPEGYSVSREKKERFSLILESASTNQTSMYLCASRGGLSNQPQHFGDGTRLSIL.

This rearrangement joins TRBV6-1 to TRBJ1-2; D gene uncertain. The CDR3 has 14 amino acids. Per the germline V gene, CDR1 is MNHNS and CDR2 is SASEGT. Deletions cut 3 bases from V and 7 bases from J, with 15 bases between. The CDR3 protein is CASSEPGLYTGYTF. In DNA, the CDR3 is TGTGCCAGCAGTGAGCCGGGTCTTTATACTGGCTACACCTTC.

This rearrangement joins TRBV6-2 or TRBV6-3 to TRBJ1-6; D not resolved. Germline-derived CDR1 and CDR2 are MNHEY and SVGEGT. The CDR3 covers 14 residues. V lost 5 bases, J lost 5 bases, and 10 bases lay in between. For the CDR3, the DNA is TGTGCCAGCAGTCAAGGGTTGAATAATTCACCCCTCCACTTT. Protein sequence: CASSQGLNNSPLHF.

This clone was seen only a few times. The rearrangement joins TRBV28 to TRBJ2-3; the match to TRBD1 covers 7 bases. Germline V lookup: CDR1 MDHEN, CDR2 SYDVKM. J was trimmed by 2 bases and V by 6 bases; bases with no gene match: 14. The length of the CDR3 is 17 residues. CDR3 loop: CASSPPGQRLNTDTQYF. The CDR3 DNA is TGTGCCAGCAGCCCCCCGGGACAGAGACTGAACACAGATACGCAGTATTTT.

This chain uses TRBV27 with TRBJ2-7; possibly TRBD1 for D (5 bases). Germline V gene data show CDR1 as MNHEY and CDR2 as SMNVEV (reference sequence). This CDR3 has 15 residues. Trimming stripped 5 bases from V and 4 bases from J, with 18 bases between. The CDR3 spells CASSAPWAGMYEQYF. The CDR3 bases are TGTGCCAGCAGTGCCCCATGGGCAGGGATGTACGAGCAGTACTTC.

The rearrangement uses TRBV6-2 or TRBV6-3 and TRBJ1-2; D unclear. CDR3 length equals 15 residues. Trimming cost V 0 bases and J 0 bases, with 8 bases left between them. Germline V lookup: CDR1 MNHEY, CDR2 SVGEGT. The CDR3 spells CASSYSSIANYGYTF. The CDR3 nucleotides read TGTGCCAGCAGTTACTCCAGTATAGCTAACTATGGCTACACCTTC.

The V gene is TRBV2, the J gene TRBJ1-5; TRBD1 matches 7 bases. The CDR3 is made up of 14 amino acids. With V trimmed by 6 bases and J by 7 bases, 9 bases remained unmatched. The germline V gene has CDR1 SNHLY and CDR2 FYNNEI. DNA of the CDR3: TGTGCCAGCAGGACGACAGGGATTGGGCAGCCCCAGCATTTT. It codes for CASRTTGIGQPQHF.

The V gene is TRBV5-1, the J gene TRBJ2-5; 11 positions agree with TRBD1. V was pared by 1 base and J by 4 bases, with 3 bases of the junction left unmatched. The CDR3 has 15 residues. Looked up from germline, CDR1 is SGHRS and CDR2 is YFSETQ. CDR3 nucleotide sequence: TGCGCCAGCAGCTTGCAGGACAGGGGGCTAGAGACCCAGTACTTC. Amino acid sequence: CASSLQDRGLETQYF.

In the case of this clone: Other DNA sequences in the sample encode the same CDR3. The gene calls are TRBV20-1 and TRBJ2-1, with 8 bases that match TRBD2. After removal of 3 bases from V and 4 bases from J, the junction contained 8 bases not matched to a gene. The CDR3 contains 15 residues. Germline loops: CDR1 DFQATT, CDR2 SNEGSKA (reference sequence). CDR3 amino acids: CSASASGRSYNEQFF. CDR3 nucleotides: TGCAGTGCTAGTGCCAGCGGGAGATCTTACAATGAGCAGTTCTTC.

The V call is TRBV7-2, the J call TRBJ1-3; D not certain. The CDR3 is 13 amino acids. From germline, CDR1 is SGHTA and CDR2 FQGNSA. The germline V and J ends were trimmed by 3 bases and 1 base, with 4 bases remaining between them. CDR3 protein: CASSFQSGNTIYF. Here the CDR3 DNA reads TGTGCCAGCAGCTTTCAATCTGGAAACACCATATATTTT.

This chain joins TRBV12-3 or TRBV12-4 and TRBJ1-4; D is unresolved. The germline V and J ends were trimmed by 6 bases and 7 bases, with 12 bases remaining between them. This CDR3 comprises 13 residues. DNA of the CDR3: TGTGCCAGCAGCCTACAGCAGGCTGAAAAACTGTTTTTT. Its protein is CASSLQQAEKLFF.

V and J are TRBV6-2 or TRBV6-3 and TRBJ1-1, with a possible D match to TRBD1 (5 bases). The germline V gene has CDR1 MNHEY and CDR2 SVGEGT. Trimming shortened V by 4 bases and J by 1 base, and 13 bases separated the two germline ends. This CDR3 has 15 residues. The CDR3 here is CASSSAGKGNTEAFF. The CDR3 DNA follows: TGTGCCAGCAGTTCCGCAGGGAAGGGGAACACTGAAGCTTTCTTT.

This chain's CDR3 is CASSNRQGSLHEQYF. In DNA form, the CDR3 reads TGTGCCAGCAGTAACCGACAGGGAAGTTTACACGAGCAGTACTTC. The chain uses TRBV6-5 and TRBJ2-7; 7 bases are a match to TRBD1. Germline CDR1 reads MNHEY; CDR2 reads SVGAGI. The CDR3 extends over 15 amino acids. Trimming removed 5 bases from V and 5 bases from J; junction bases left unmatched: 12.

The chain employs TRBV19 and TRBJ2-2; D ambiguous. Germline assignment: CDR1 LNHDA and CDR2 SQIVND (reference sequence). The CDR3 is 10 residues long. V lost 9 bases, J lost 4 bases, and 3 bases lay in between. CDR3 DNA sequence: TGTGCCAGCCTCACCGGGGAGCTGTTTTTT. It codes for CASLTGELFF.